The TCR beta chain under discussion was sequenced for a study of T cells after yellow fever vaccination. About the research overall: When fractions had low cell numbers, they were prepared with SMART-Seq v4 Ultra Low Input.

In making TCR cDNA, 5'RACE template switching added a universal primer site and UMIs to it. TCRdb passed the 5' RACE reads through MiXCR, listing each CDR3 protein once. The data hold 250,000 to 400,000 distinct CDR3 sequences, with around 4.5% observed a single time. In its sample, this clonotype was seen a few times. Its antigen is unidentified. Whole-study results and caveats: A weaker but faster secondary response was observed, peaking on day 5 versus 15. Once the booster was given, most primary-vaccination clones reappeared, at roughly 96% for CD4 and approximately 88% for CD8.

CDR3 length: 12 residues. Germline V CDR1 and CDR2: SGHTA, FQGNSA. V lost 4 bases and J lost 7; bases outside the gene matches: 3. The sample in question was PBMCs, obtained 15 days after the yellow fever booster vaccination. This sequence originates from a man between 18 and 35 years old who received the YFV17D yellow fever vaccine. The gene calls are TRBV7-2 and TRBJ1-2; 7 bases fit TRBD1. The chain's CDR3 is CASSSGQVGYTF. The CDR3, as DNA: TGTGCCAGCAGCTCCGGACAGGTTGGCTACACCTTC.